One and the same sample provided the 2 T cell receptor beta chains below, sequenced in a study of T cell responses to AZD1222 COVID-19 vaccine. Generated by immunoSEQ multiplex PCR, the TCRdb table keeps only in-frame clones and is missing some. The sample lists approximately 100,000 clones, about 88% occurring once. The starting material was peripheral blood, obtained on day 0 of AZD1222 vaccination. The receptors stem from an adult in good health.

This chain uses TRBV6-5 with TRBJ1-2, with 9 bases that match TRBD1. Per germline, CDR1 MNHEY and CDR2 SVGAGI. This CDR3 has 14 residues. The junction had 8 bases not matched to a gene; V was cut back by 7 bases and J by 5 bases. CDR3 sequence reads: CASTLDRGMYGYTF. In nucleotides, the CDR3 is TGTGCCAGCACCTTGGACAGGGGCATGTATGGCTACACCTTC.

DNA for the CDR3: TGCGCCAGCAGCCTAGCGGCTACAGGGGGCTCTGGCTACACCTTC. Amino acid sequence: CASSLAATGGSGYTF. J is TRBJ1-2 and V is TRBV5-1; 9 bases match TRBD1. The CDR3 totals 15 residues. The V gene end was trimmed by 4 bases and the J gene end by 7 bases; junction bases not matched to a gene: 11. The germline CDR1 and CDR2 sequences are SGHRS and YFSETQ.